This T cell receptor (beta chain) was documented in a study of PD-L1 blockade in urothelial cancer. The CDR3 consists of 19 residues. Time point of the sample: peripheral blood 6 weeks after treatment start. TCR analog templates of synthetic origin were spiked into each PCR. Some clones are missing from TCRdb's copy, which holds only in-frame ones; the method was immunoSEQ multiplex PCR. The table lists roughly 50,000 clones, around 80% of them singletons. The J gene is TRBJ2-1, the V gene TRBV1; the table calls TRBD2, which could not be checked here. TRBV1 is an annotated pseudogene. The receptor was derived from a man in his 70s with urothelial cancer. Sequenced here: PBMCs, sampled around atezolizumab (anti-PD-L1) treatment. The CDR3 loop is CTSSQDRQTSGKPYNEQFF. The CDR3, as DNA: TGCACCAGCAGCCAAGATAGGCAGACTAGCGGGAAACCCTACAATGAGCAGTTCTTC.